These 20 T cell receptor delta chains were sequenced from one sample in a study of γδ T cells in repeated Plasmodium falciparum infection (dated by TCRdb to the early 2020s). Libraries were made using multiplex PCR. TCRdb records Illumina MiSeq as the sequencer. With CATT, TCRdb called clones again from the public reads; duplicate DNA rows were later joined. The sample yields around 82,000 delta-chain clones; 1.4% were counted once. Under 9.5% of the sample is taken by the ten largest. Vgamma9/Vdelta2+ and Vdelta2-negative gammadelta T cell populations were flow-sorted from peripheral blood mononuclear cells for bulk TCR repertoire analysis. The sequenced material came from gamma-delta T cells from blood. The receptors come from a pool of human donors (malaria-infected and uninfected, not separated).

Ten or more counts support this clone. V usage is TRDV1 and J usage is TRDJ1; D perhaps matches TRDD2 (6 bases). CDR1 and CDR2 (germline): TSWWSYY, QGS. This CDR3 region has 19 residues. Between the trimmed V and J ends, which lost 3 bases and 0 bases, there was a span of 23 bases. The DNA of the CDR3 is TGTGCTCTTGGGGATCGGGCCTTCCGCCCGTCGTTGTACACCGATAAACTCATCTTT. Amino acids: CALGDRAFRPSLYTDKLIF.

Relative to its sample, this clone is medium-sized (0.01 to 0.1%). This sample includes further DNA sequences coding for the same CDR3. The rearrangement links TRDV1 to TRDJ1; TRDD3 matches 7 bases. V was pared by 2 bases and J by 1 base, with 28 bases of the junction left unmatched. CDR3 length: 23 residues. In germline, CDR1 is TSWWSYY, CDR2 QGS. CDR3 loop: CALGEYLSPIRKLTLGVTDKLIF. The DNA for the CDR3 is TGTGCTCTTGGGGAATATCTTTCCCCGATTAGGAAACTCACTCTGGGGGTCACCGATAAACTCATCTTT.

Points on this clone: A read error likely explains why the TCRdb protein, taken from a much larger clone, differs from this DNA's translation at residue 10; the protein shown is translated from the DNA. The chain recombines TRDV2 with TRDJ1, with 13 bases fitting TRDD3. Germline assignment: CDR1 GEAIGNYY and CDR2 EKD. This CDR3 comprises 15 residues. V lost 6 bases and J lost 3; bases outside the gene matches: 6. The CDR3 DNA sequence: TGTGCCTGTACCACTGGGGGATACGGCCCCGATAAACTCATCTTT. It is translated as CACTTGGYGPDKLIF.

As concerns this clone: The mismatch at residue 8 between this DNA's translation and the TCRdb protein of a much larger clone likely reflects a read error; the protein shown is translated from the DNA. Other DNA sequences in this specimen translate into the identical CDR3. The V and J genes are TRDV3 and TRDJ1; perhaps TRDD3 as D (6 bases). Germline CDR1 reads TVYSNPD; CDR2 reads GDNSRS (reference sequence). Between the trimmed V and J ends, which lost 2 bases and 10 bases, there was a span of 14 bases. There are 11 residues in the CDR3. DNA for the CDR3: TGTGCCTTTTCCTCGAGGGGATTACTCATCTTT. The encoded protein is CAFSSRGLLIF.

About this clone itself: For this DNA, TCRdb reports the protein of a much larger clone, which diverges at residue 6, most likely from a read error; the protein presented here is translated directly from the DNA. The rearrangement links TRDV1 to TRDJ1; TRDD3 matches at 11 bases. Since TCRdb gives no J gene, matching the DNA to germline was used here to assign it. Germline assignment: CDR1 TSWWSYY and CDR2 QGS. The ends lost 8 bases at V and 3 bases at J; junction bases unmatched: 20. This CDR3 has 19 residues. In DNA, the CDR3 is TGTGCTCTTTCTTCCCTCCTCGGCTGGGGGATACATAGTTCCGATAAACTCATCTTT. As protein: CALSSLLGWGIHSSDKLIF.

This clone was seen a few times. A single base is all that separates this from a far larger clone, so a read error is likely. This sample also contains other DNA sequences that code for the same CDR3. V gene TRDV1 combines with J gene TRDJ1, with 7 positions matching TRDD3. TCRdb leaves out the J gene; it was filled in here by matching the DNA to germline. Germline loops: CDR1 TSWWSYY, CDR2 QGS. This CDR3 is built from 21 residues. J gave up 0 bases and V 0 bases, and 19 bases lay outside the gene matches. For the CDR3, the DNA is TGTGCTCTTGGGGAACTCCTGCCCCGTCACCTCAGAGGGGGATACACCGATAAACTCATCTTT. Translation gives CALGELLPRHLRGGYTDKLIF.

A few counts support this clone. This likely stems from a read error, as it lies one base from a far larger clone. Additional DNA sequences in this sample encode the identical CDR3. V is TRDV1 and J is TRDJ1; 9 bases line up with TRDD3. The J gene, left out of TCRdb, was set here by checking the DNA against germline. Germline values: CDR1 TSWWSYY, CDR2 QGS. After removal of 3 bases from V and 6 bases from J, the junction contained 14 bases not matched to a gene. The CDR3 sequence is 17 residues long. The CDR3 reads CALGEEFPLTGGHKLIF. The CDR3 bases are TGTGCTCTTGGGGAGGAGTTCCCCCTTACTGGGGGACATAAACTCATCTTT.

A few counts support this clone. This likely traces to a read error, being one base from a far larger clone. This chain connects TRDV2 to TRDJ3; 12 nucleotides match TRDD3. The J gene, left out of TCRdb, was set here by checking the DNA against germline. The germline gives CDR1 GEAIGNYY, CDR2 EKD. After removal of 3 bases from V and 0 bases from J, the junction contained 8 bases not matched to a gene. The CDR3 contains 20 residues. The CDR3 here is CACDATGGYRSSWDTRQMFF. The CDR3 DNA is TGTGCCTGTGACGCTACTGGGGGATACCGCAGCTCCTGGGACACCCGACAGATGTTTTTC.

A word on this clone: TCRdb shows a much larger clone's protein in place of this DNA's translation, and the two differ at residue 3, likely through a read error; the protein shown is translated from the DNA. The V gene is TRAV38-2/DV8, the J gene TRDJ1; 12 bases are a match to TRDD3. TCRdb gives no J gene; it was assigned here by matching the DNA to germline. The CDR3 loop spans 19 amino acids. In germline, CDR1 is TSESDYY, CDR2 QEAYKQQN. The CDR3, as DNA: TGTGCTAATAGCGGGGTCGGCTACTGGGGGATACACGCAAGGGATAAACTCATCTTT. Translation: CANSGVGYWGIHARDKLIF.

In its sample, this clone was seen a few times. The protein TCRdb lists belongs to a much larger clone and differs from this DNA's translation at residue 8, which points to a read error; the protein shown is made from the DNA. The CDR3 loop reads CACDSLGGVTLYTDKLIF. The CDR3 coding sequence is TGTGCCTGTGACTCTTTGGGGGGCGTAACTCTGTACACCGATAAACTCATCTTT. The rearrangement uses TRDV2 and TRDJ1; D might be TRDD3 (6 bases). TCRdb leaves out the J gene; it was filled in here by matching the DNA to germline. The CDR3 spans 18 residues. V gave up 3 bases and J gave up 0 bases, with 22 bases separating them. The germline gives CDR1 GEAIGNYY, CDR2 EKD.

Only a few counts were recorded for this clone. A read error likely explains why the TCRdb protein, taken from a much larger clone, differs from this DNA's translation at residue 20; the protein shown is translated from the DNA. The rearrangement links TRDV1 to TRDJ1, with D perhaps being TRDD2 or TRDD3 (8 bases each). The J gene is absent in TCRdb and was assigned here via DNA matching to germline. Germline lookup yields CDR1 TSWWSYY and CDR2 QGS. This CDR3 spans 27 amino acids. V was cut by 0 bases and J by 0 bases, with 44 bases left in between. The CDR3 region is CALGELKTVLVTSYVWWGIIYTDKLIF. The CDR3 DNA reads TGTGCTCTTGGGGAACTAAAGACGGTATTGGTAACTTCCTACGTCTGGTGGGGGATTATCTACACCGATAAACTCATCTTT.

On this clone itself: The mismatch at residue 8 between this DNA's translation and the TCRdb protein of a much larger clone likely reflects a read error; the protein shown is translated from the DNA. V is TRDV1 and J is TRDJ1, with D perhaps matching TRDD3 (6 bases). The J gene, missing from TCRdb, was assigned here through DNA to germline matching. CDR1 is TSWWSYY and CDR2 is QGS in the germline V gene. The length of the CDR3 is 21 residues. V was pared by 5 bases and J by 0 bases, with 31 bases between. The CDR3 reads CALGTLRSLLEGMGYTDKLIF. As DNA, the CDR3 is TGTGCTCTTGGGACCCTCCGGTCCCTACTCGAGGGGATGGGGTACACCGATAAACTCATCTTT.

Details on this clone: TCRdb assigns this DNA the protein of a much larger clone, which departs from its translation at residue 4; this likely reflects a read error, and the protein shown comes from translating the DNA. The V call is TRDV3, the J call TRDJ1; D unresolved. Between the trimmed V and J ends, which lost 5 bases and 2 bases, there was a span of 21 bases. The CDR3 spans 15 residues. Germline CDR1 and CDR2: TVYSNPD and GDNSRS (reference sequence). CDR3 nucleotides: TGTGCCCACCACGATGGGTGGAGGAGAACCGATAAACTCATCTTT. Its protein is CAHHDGWRRTDKLIF.

This clone has a handful of counts. The protein recorded in TCRdb matches a much larger clone and deviates from this DNA's translation at residue 7, suggesting a read error; the protein here is obtained by translating the DNA. V gene TRDV2 combines with J gene TRDJ1, with 8 bases identical to TRDD3. TCRdb gives no J gene; it was assigned here by matching the DNA to germline. CDR3 size: 20 residues. Germline V CDR1 and CDR2: GEAIGNYY, EKD. V gave up 0 bases and J gave up 0 bases; unmatched junction bases: 17. CDR3 residues: CACDTIQVMGDAIYTDKLIF. DNA of the CDR3: TGTGCCTGTGACACCATACAGGTTATGGGGGATGCAATTTACACCGATAAACTCATCTTT.

As to this clone: A far larger clone is off by one base, so a read error is likely. Other DNA sequences in the same sample also yield this CDR3. This chain joins TRDV1 and TRDJ1; the match to TRDD3 covers 9 bases. The junction had 19 bases not matched to a gene; V was cut back by 2 bases and J by 0 bases. Germline CDR1 TSWWSYY, CDR2 QGS. The CDR3 runs 21 residues. The CDR3 spells CALGEYRTNWGTRLYTDKLIF. The CDR3 nucleotides read TGTGCTCTTGGGGAATATAGAACGAACTGGGGGACGCGACTATACACCGATAAACTCATCTTT.

With respect to this clone: This is likely an artifact of a read error, given a far larger clone one base away. The same CDR3 is also encoded by other DNA sequences in this sample. The V gene is TRDV1, the J gene TRDJ1; TRDD3 might be the D (6 bases). Here the J gene was assigned by germline matching of the DNA, as TCRdb has none. Deletions cut 3 bases from V and 3 bases from J, with 17 bases between. This CDR3 spans 16 amino acids. Germline assignment: CDR1 TSWWSYY and CDR2 QGS. The DNA for the CDR3 is TGTGCTCTTGGGGAGCGGAGGTGGGGGCCCTCCGATAAACTCATCTTT. Protein product: CALGERRWGPSDKLIF.

This clone showed up just a few times. A far larger clone is just one base off, so this is likely a read error. The same CDR3 is also encoded by other DNA sequences in this sample. V gene TRDV1 combines with J gene TRDJ1; 12 bases line up with TRDD3. This CDR3 comprises 21 residues. Germline CDR1 reads TSWWSYY; CDR2 reads QGS. CDR3 protein: CALGELGSLSTGGYIPDKLIF. CDR3 sequence (DNA): TGCGCTCTTGGGGAACTAGGTAGCTTGTCTACTGGGGGATACATCCCCGATAAACTCATCTTT.

A note on this clone: This likely stems from a read error, as it lies one base from a far larger clone. This same CDR3 is encoded by further DNA sequences in the sample. The gene calls are TRDV1 and TRDJ1; 7 bases are a match to TRDD3. TCRdb gives no J gene; it was assigned here by matching the DNA to germline. With V trimmed by 0 bases and J by 0 bases, 16 bases remained unmatched. The CDR3 is 20 amino acids. CDR1 and CDR2 from the germline V gene are TSWWSYY and QGS. The CDR3 spells CALGELKSDWGLFYTDKLIF. In DNA form, the CDR3 reads TGTGCTCTTGGGGAACTAAAGTCGGACTGGGGCCTTTTCTACACCGATAAACTCATCTTT.

This clone occurred many times. The J gene is TRDJ1, the V gene TRDV1; TRDD3 matches at 9 bases. After removal of 4 bases from V and 0 bases from J, the junction contained 12 bases not matched to a gene. The CDR3 is made up of 18 amino acids. CDR1 and CDR2 (germline): TSWWSYY, QGS. CDR3 amino acids: CALGVPLLGDSYTDKLIF. CDR3 DNA sequence: TGTGCTCTTGGGGTCCCTTTACTGGGGGACTCGTACACCGATAAACTCATCTTT.

This clone was observed a few times. The protein that TCRdb holds for this DNA derives from a much larger clone and differs from the translated DNA at residue 5, which likely indicates a read error; the protein shown here is translated from the DNA. V is TRDV1 and J is TRDJ1; TRDD3 aligns across 12 bases. The J gene, absent from TCRdb, was called here by matching the DNA to germline. Germline V gene sequence: CDR1 TSWWSYY, CDR2 QGS. The CDR3 is 24 amino acids. The V segment lost 6 bases and the J segment 3 bases; nucleotides outside the gene matches: 32. The CDR3 sequence is CALGNRAPPLYWGIQNLAADKLIF. CDR3 bases: TGTGCTCTTGGAAATCGGGCGCCTCCCTTGTACTGGGGGATACAAAATTTAGCAGCCGATAAACTCATCTTT.